This is a list of T cell receptor beta chains from one sample in a study of blood T cell repertoires in COVID-19. The method was immunoSEQ multiplex PCR; TCRdb's version includes in-frame clones alone and lacks a portion of them. The data contain some 150,000 clones, over 80% of them seen just once; the ten biggest clones take up 4.5% to 6%. The source material was PBMCs or T cells enriched from blood (not recorded which). The receptors shown here come from a woman between 45 and 60 years old who had been exposed to COVID-19. The CDR3 runs from the conserved cysteine through the conserved F or W. Each record gives: V gene, J gene, D gene, clone size, CDR3 DNA, CDR3 protein. The D gene is left open where the match is weak. Some rows have no size entry. The others give once, few or many, or a class for an expanded clone.

V: TRBV5-4
J: TRBJ1-2
D: NA
size: NA
DNA: TGTGCCAGCAGCCCCCAGGTTCTCAACTATGGCTACACCTTC
CDR3: CASSPQVLNYGYTF

V: TRBV6-2/TRBV6-3
J: TRBJ2-3
D: TRBD2
size: NA
DNA: TGTGCCAGCAGTTCGACTAGCGGCCTTAGCACAGATACGCAGTATTTT
CDR3: CASSSTSGLSTDTQYF

V: TRBV2
J: TRBJ2-7
D: NA
size: NA
DNA: TGTGCCAGCAGTCCAGGGACAAGCTTTGTTCGCGAGCAGTACTTC
CDR3: CASSPGTSFVREQYF

V: TRBV14
J: TRBJ2-3
D: TRBD2
size: NA
DNA: TGTGCCAGCAGCCCAGGGACTAGAGGAACAGATACGCAGTATTTT
CDR3: CASSPGTRGTDTQYF

V: TRBV2
J: TRBJ1-2
D: TRBD1
size: NA
DNA: TGTGCCAGCAGTACAGGGGGCGGGGGCGTTGGCTACACCTTC
CDR3: CASSTGGGGVGYTF

V: TRBV19
J: TRBJ2-3
D: TRBD2
size: NA
DNA: TGTGCCAGTAGTCCCCCCCGGGGGGCAGATACGCAGTATTTT
CDR3: CASSPPRGADTQYF

V: TRBV12-3/TRBV12-4
J: TRBJ1-2
D: NA
size: NA
DNA: TGTGCCAGCAGCCCTCAGAGGAACTATGGCTACACCTTC
CDR3: CASSPQRNYGYTF

V: TRBV5-1
J: TRBJ2-3
D: TRBD2
size: NA
DNA: TGCGCCAGCAAGGGGACTAGCGGCTCTAGCACAGATACGCAGTATTTT
CDR3: CASKGTSGSSTDTQYF

V: TRBV29-1
J: TRBJ1-1
D: NA
size: NA
DNA: TGCAGCGCTAGTACAGGCCAAGGGGACACTGAAGCTTTCTTT
CDR3: CSASTGQGDTEAFF

V: TRBV19
J: TRBJ2-7
D: TRBD1
size: NA
DNA: TGTGCCAGTAGCACCACCGGGACAGCCTCCTACGAGCAGTACTTC
CDR3: CASSTTGTASYEQYF

V: TRBV7-9
J: TRBJ2-3
D: NA
size: NA
DNA: TGTGCCAGCACCCCCCGGGGGAATATTTTGACAGATACGCAGTATTTT
CDR3: CASTPRGNILTDTQYF

V: TRBV4-3
J: TRBJ1-2
D: NA
size: NA
DNA: TGCGCCAGCAGCCGGGAATCGGGGTGGGGCTACACCTTC
CDR3: CASSRESGWGYTF

V: TRBV7-6
J: TRBJ1-2
D: NA
size: NA
DNA: TGTGCCAGCAGCTTAAATCCCTACCCCAACTATGGCTACACCTTC
CDR3: CASSLNPYPNYGYTF

V: TRBV7-9
J: TRBJ1-3
D: NA
size: NA
DNA: TGTGCCAGCAGCTTATGGGCTTCGGGGTCACCTCCTGGAAACACCATATATTTT
CDR3: CASSLWASGSPPGNTIYF

V: TRBV6-6
J: TRBJ1-5
D: TRBD1
size: NA
DNA: TGTGCCAGCAGGTTGACAGGGCTGCCGCCCCAGCATTTT
CDR3: CASRLTGLPPQHF

V: TRBV5-1
J: TRBJ1-3
D: TRBD1
size: NA
DNA: TGCGCCAGCAGCTTGGATCGACAGGGTTTAGGAAACACCATATATTTT
CDR3: CASSLDRQGLGNTIYF

V: TRBV7-9
J: TRBJ1-6
D: NA
size: few
DNA: TGTGCCAGCACCACTATGGGAGGGGGGAATAATTCACCCCTCCACTTT
CDR3: CASTTMGGGNNSPLHF

V: TRBV21-1
J: TRBJ1-4
D: NA
size: once
DNA: TGTGCCAGCAGCATCGTTACAGGGTTAGGGGTCGGTGAAAAACTGTTTTTT
CDR3: CASSIVTGLGVGEKLFF

V: TRBV5-6
J: TRBJ2-7
D: TRBD1
size: NA
DNA: TGTGCCAGCAGAAAGACAGGGGTTTACGAGCAGTACTTC
CDR3: CASRKTGVYEQYF

V: TRBV6-5
J: TRBJ2-4
D: NA
size: few
DNA: TGTGCCAGCAGTTACTCCGGTTCCAAAAACATTCAGTACTTC
CDR3: CASSYSGSKNIQYF

V: TRBV29-1
J: TRBJ2-3
D: TRBD2
size: few
DNA: TGCAGCGTTGGTCTAGCGGGGGGGAGGGATACGCAGTATTTT
CDR3: CSVGLAGGRDTQYF

V: TRBV9
J: TRBJ2-3
D: TRBD2
size: NA
DNA: TGTGCCAGCACCCCGGGGGGGACAGATACGCAGTATTTT
CDR3: CASTPGGTDTQYF

V: TRBV6-2/TRBV6-3
J: TRBJ2-7
D: TRBD2
size: NA
DNA: TGTGCCAGCAGCCGGGACTATGCCTCCTACGAGCAGTACTTC
CDR3: CASSRDYASYEQYF

V: TRBV6-2/TRBV6-3
J: TRBJ2-7
D: NA
size: NA
DNA: TGTGCCAGCAGTTACCCCGGGGGGCAGTACTTC
CDR3: CASSYPGGQYF

V: TRBV11-2
J: TRBJ1-6
D: NA
size: NA
DNA: TGTGCCAGCAGCACCGGGGGTCCAATCTCACCCCTCCACTTT
CDR3: CASSTGGPISPLHF

V: TRBV27
J: TRBJ2-2
D: NA
size: NA
DNA: TGTGCCAGCAGTCCCCGAGGCGTCACCGGGGAGCTGTTTTTT
CDR3: CASSPRGVTGELFF

V: TRBV11-2
J: TRBJ2-7
D: NA
size: NA
DNA: TGTGCCAGCAGCCACATCTCCTACGAGCAGTACTTC
CDR3: CASSHISYEQYF

V: TRBV19
J: TRBJ1-2
D: NA
size: many
DNA: TGTGCCAGTAGTATGTCCCGCAGGGGCGCCGCAGGGTATGGCTACACCTTC
CDR3: CASSMSRRGAAGYGYTF